Here is one T cell receptor (beta chain) with its context. Its antigen is currently unknown. The sample originates from a study of vaccination and CD4 T cells after COVID-19. Study context: The convalescents included six males and four females, and among them two were Hispanic while seven were Caucasian. Overlapping SARS-CoV-2, HCoV-NL63, HCoV-OC43 and HCoV-229E spike peptides stimulated the cells. The study, taken as a whole, reports: Post-vaccination reactive clonotypes (median roughly 37) did not differ significantly from post-infection (fewer than 24).

Cultured CD4+ T-cell DNA underwent Oncomine TCR Beta short-read sequencing. The genomic DNA was obtained from cultured CD4+ T cells by extraction with the QIAamp micro DNA kit. In TCRdb, the PCR reads were re-called with MiXCR into one record per CDR3 protein. The repertoire holds 3,500 to 4,500 distinct CDR3 sequences, with 50% to 65% as singletons. Regarding treatment: roughly 11-day PBMC culture with coronavirus spike peptide pools or control peptides (ViraFEST assay). The unexposed donor's CD4+ T cells were collected before the COVID-19 pandemic (2011-2018). This CDR3 has 14 amino acids. The V and J ends lost 7 bases and 8 bases, in that order; junction bases with no gene match: 16. The germline gives CDR1 DFQATT, CDR2 SNEGSKA (reference sequence).

The TCR sequence derives from a human donor in good health. The rearrangement joins TRBV20-1 to TRBJ1-2; TRBD1 matches at 7 bases. The sequenced sample was CD4+ T cells from blood, cultured in vitro. In nucleotides, the CDR3 is TGCAGTGGCAGCGACAGGGCCCCGTTCGGAGGCTACACCTTC. This encodes CSGSDRAPFGGYTF.